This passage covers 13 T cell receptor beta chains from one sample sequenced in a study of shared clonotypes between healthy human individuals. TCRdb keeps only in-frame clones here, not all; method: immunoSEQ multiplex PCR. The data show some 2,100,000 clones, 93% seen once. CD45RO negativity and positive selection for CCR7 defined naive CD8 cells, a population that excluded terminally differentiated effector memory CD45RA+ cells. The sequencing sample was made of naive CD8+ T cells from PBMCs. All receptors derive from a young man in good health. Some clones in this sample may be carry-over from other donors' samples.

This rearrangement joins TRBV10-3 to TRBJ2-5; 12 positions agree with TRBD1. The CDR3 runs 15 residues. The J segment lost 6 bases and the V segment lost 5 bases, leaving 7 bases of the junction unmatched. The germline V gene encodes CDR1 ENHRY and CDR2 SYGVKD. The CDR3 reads CAISIGTGGKQTQYF. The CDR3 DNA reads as TGTGCCATCAGTATCGGGACAGGGGGCAAACAGACCCAGTACTTC.

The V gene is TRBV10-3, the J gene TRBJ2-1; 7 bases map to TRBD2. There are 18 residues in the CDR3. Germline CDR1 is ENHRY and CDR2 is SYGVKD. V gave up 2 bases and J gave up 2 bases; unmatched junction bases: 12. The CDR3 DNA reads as TGTGCCATCAGTGAGATCCCCCCGCTAGCGGAAACCTACAATGAGCAGTTCTTC. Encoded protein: CAISEIPPLAETYNEQFF.

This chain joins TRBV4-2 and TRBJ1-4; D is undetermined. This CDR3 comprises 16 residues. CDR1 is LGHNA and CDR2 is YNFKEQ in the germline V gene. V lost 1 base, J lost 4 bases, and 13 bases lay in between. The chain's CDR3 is CASSQVRGEINEKLFF. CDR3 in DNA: TGTGCCAGCAGCCAAGTGCGTGGGGAGATTAATGAAAAACTGTTTTTT.

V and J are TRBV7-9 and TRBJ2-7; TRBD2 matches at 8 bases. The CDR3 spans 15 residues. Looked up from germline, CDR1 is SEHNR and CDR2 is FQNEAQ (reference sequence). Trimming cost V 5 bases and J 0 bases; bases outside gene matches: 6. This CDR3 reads CASSHLAGTSYEQYF. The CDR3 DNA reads TGTGCCAGCAGCCACCTAGCGGGCACCTCCTACGAGCAGTACTTC.

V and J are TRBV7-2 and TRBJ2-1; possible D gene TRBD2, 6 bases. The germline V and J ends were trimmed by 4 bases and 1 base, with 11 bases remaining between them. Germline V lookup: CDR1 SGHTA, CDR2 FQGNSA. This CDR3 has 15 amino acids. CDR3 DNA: TGTGCCAGCAGCTCCCTTAGCGGTTCCTACAATGAGCAGTTCTTC. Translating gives CASSSLSGSYNEQFF.

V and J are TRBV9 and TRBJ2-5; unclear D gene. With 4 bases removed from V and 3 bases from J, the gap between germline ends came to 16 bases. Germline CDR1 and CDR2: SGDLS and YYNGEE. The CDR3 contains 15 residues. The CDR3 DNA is TGTGCCAGCAGCCTGAGCCCGGAACCGAAAGAGACCCAGTACTTC. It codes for CASSLSPEPKETQYF.

The CDR3 region is CASSERDSRTDTQYF. The CDR3 DNA reads as TGTGCCAGCAGCGAGCGGGACTCCCGCACAGATACGCAGTATTTT. V gene TRBV7-8 combines with J gene TRBJ2-3; TRBD2 matches at 7 bases. This CDR3 region has 15 residues. J was trimmed by 1 base and V by 5 bases; bases with no gene match: 6. Germline V gene data show CDR1 as SGHVS and CDR2 as FQNEAQ.

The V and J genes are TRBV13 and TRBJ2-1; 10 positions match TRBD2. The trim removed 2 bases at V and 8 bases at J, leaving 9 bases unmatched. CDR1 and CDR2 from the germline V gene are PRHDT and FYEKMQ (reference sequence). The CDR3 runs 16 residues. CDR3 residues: CASSLRLAGAPHEQFF. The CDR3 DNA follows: TGTGCCAGCAGCTTAAGGCTAGCGGGAGCCCCTCATGAGCAGTTCTTC.

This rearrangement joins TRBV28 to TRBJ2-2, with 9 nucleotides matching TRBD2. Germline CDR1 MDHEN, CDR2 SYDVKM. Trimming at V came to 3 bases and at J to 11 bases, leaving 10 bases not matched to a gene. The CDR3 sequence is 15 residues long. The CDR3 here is CASSFPGLALDELFF. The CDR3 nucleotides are TGTGCCAGCAGTTTCCCGGGACTAGCACTGGACGAGCTGTTTTTT.

Here the CDR3 DNA reads TGTGCCAGCAGCGCCGGGACTAGCGGGAGGGCTAGCCACGAGCAGTACTTC. It specifies CASSAGTSGRASHEQYF. The V and J genes are TRBV7-9 and TRBJ2-7; 16 bases are shared with TRBD2. The V gene's germline CDR1 is SEHNR and CDR2 FQNEAQ (reference sequence). The trim removed 5 bases at V and 5 bases at J, leaving 9 bases unmatched. The CDR3 loop spans 17 amino acids.

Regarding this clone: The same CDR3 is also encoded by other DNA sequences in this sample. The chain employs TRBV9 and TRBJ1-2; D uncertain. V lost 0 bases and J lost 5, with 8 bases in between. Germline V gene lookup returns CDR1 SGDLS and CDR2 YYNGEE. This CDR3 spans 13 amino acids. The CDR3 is CASSVVSGYGYTF. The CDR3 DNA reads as TGTGCCAGCAGCGTAGTGTCAGGTTATGGCTACACCTTC.

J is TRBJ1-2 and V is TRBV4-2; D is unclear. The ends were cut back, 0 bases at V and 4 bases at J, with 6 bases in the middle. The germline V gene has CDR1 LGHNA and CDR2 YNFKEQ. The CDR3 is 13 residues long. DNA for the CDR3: TGTGCCAGCAGCCAAGAGGGTGGCTATGGCTACACCTTC. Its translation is CASSQEGGYGYTF.

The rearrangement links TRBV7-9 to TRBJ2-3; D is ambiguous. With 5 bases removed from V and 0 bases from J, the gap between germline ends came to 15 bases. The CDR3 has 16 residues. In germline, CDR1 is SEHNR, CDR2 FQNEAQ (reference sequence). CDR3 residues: CASSPRAETSTDTQYF. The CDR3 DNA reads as TGTGCCAGCAGCCCTCGGGCCGAAACTAGCACAGATACGCAGTATTTT.